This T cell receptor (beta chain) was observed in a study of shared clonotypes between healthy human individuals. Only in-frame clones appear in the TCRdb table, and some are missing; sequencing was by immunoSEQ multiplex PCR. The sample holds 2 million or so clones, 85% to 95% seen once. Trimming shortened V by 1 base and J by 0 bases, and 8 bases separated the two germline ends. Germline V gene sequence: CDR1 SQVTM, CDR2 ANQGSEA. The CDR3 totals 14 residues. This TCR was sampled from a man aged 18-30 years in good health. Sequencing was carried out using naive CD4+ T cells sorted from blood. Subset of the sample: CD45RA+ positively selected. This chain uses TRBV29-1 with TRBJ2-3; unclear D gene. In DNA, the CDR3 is TGCAGCGTTGAAGGGCAGACTAGCACAGATACGCAGTATTTT. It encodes CSVEGQTSTDTQYF.